Below, one T cell receptor (beta chain) is given with its context. Its specificity is unknown. This entry comes from a study of T cell repertoires and HLA-DP antigens. Study context: Pre-culture CD4+ samples used around 1,100 ng DNA versus about 0.2 ug for CD137+CD4+ sorts.

CDR3 length equals 14 residues. V was clipped by 6 bases and J by 6 bases; unmatched bases: 7. Germline lookup yields CDR1 KGHSH and CDR2 LQKENI. Pre-culture CD4+ samples were sequenced deeply, targeting roughly 220,000 T cell genomes. Method: immunoSEQ multiplex PCR; TCRdb's copy keeps in-frame clones and lacks some. Seen here are 85,000 to 90,000 clones, around nine tenths observed once, and the top ten hold 1.7%. Sample: CD4+ T cells from PBMCs. This receptor was identified in a man aged 50 to 60 in good health and CMV-seronegative. V and J are TRBV18 and TRBJ2-7; 11 nucleotides line up with TRBD1. CDR3 nucleotides: TGTGCCAGCTCGGGTCGGACAGGGGGCAGCGAGCAGTACTTC. Translating gives CASSGRTGGSEQYF.